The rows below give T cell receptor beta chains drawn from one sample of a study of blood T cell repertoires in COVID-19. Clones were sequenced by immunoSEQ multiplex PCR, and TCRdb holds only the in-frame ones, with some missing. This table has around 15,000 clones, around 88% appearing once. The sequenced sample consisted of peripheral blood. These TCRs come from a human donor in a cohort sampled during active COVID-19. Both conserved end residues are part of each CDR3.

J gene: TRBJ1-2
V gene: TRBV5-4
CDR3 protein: CASSIGQGLDYGYTF

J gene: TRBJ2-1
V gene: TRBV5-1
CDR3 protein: CASSLGGTGGNEQFF

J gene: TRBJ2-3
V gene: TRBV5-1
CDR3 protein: CASKEAGSTDTQYF

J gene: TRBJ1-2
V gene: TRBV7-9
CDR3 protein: CASSGETDRVYGYTF

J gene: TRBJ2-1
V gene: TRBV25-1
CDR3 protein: CASSESGTGRSEQFF

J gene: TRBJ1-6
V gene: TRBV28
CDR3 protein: CASSWTGPNSPLHF

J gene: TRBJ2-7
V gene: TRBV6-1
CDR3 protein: CASSEGADSYEQYF

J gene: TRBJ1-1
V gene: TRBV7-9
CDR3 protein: CAQGGTEAFF

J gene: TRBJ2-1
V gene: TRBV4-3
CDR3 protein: CASSQDGRLASNEQFF

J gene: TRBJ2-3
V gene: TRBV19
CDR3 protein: CASSIAEISGRAAKYF

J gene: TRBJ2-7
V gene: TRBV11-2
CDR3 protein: CASSLGPDRGEQYF

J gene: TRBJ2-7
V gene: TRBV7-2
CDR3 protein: CASSLTASRSYEQYF

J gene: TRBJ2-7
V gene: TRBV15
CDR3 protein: CATSNFFPDSTYEQYF

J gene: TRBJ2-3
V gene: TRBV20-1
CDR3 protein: CSARRADTQYF

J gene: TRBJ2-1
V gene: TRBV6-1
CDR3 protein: CASSDRWGTDYNEQFF

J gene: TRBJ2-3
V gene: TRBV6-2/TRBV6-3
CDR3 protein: CASSRTPTVPDTQYF

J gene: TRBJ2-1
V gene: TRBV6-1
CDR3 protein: CASSELAGWGYNEQFF

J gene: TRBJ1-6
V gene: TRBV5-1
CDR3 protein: CASSLGTGNDSPLHF

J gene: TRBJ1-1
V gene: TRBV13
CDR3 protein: CASSLAQARTVGGEAFF

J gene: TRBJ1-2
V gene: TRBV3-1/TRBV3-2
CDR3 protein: CASSQEPDSNYGYTF

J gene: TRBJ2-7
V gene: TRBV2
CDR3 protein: CASEARSSYEQYF

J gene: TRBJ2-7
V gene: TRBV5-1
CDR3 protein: CASSFALAGTSSYEQYF

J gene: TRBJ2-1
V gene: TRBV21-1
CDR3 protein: CASRTSRGSYNEQFF

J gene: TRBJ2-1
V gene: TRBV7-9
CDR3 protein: CASSPPSGNEQFF

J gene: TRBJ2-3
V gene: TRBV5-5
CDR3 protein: CASSLAWGTRNTQYF

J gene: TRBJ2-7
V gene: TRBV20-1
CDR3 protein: CSAKTLNEQYF

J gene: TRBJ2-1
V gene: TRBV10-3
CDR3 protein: CAIREISGRAENEQFF

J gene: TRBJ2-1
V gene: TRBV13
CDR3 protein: CASSLLSAGRSYNEQFF

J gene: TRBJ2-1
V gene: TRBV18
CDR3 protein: CASSQRQGAADEQFF

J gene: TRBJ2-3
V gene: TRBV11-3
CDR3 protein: CASSLGGRAPDTQYF

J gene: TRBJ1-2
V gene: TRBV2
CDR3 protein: CASRGTGGDYGYTF

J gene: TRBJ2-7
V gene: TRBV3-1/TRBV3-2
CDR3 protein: CASSAGMTYEQYF

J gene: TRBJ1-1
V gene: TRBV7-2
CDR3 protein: CASSLDPGDTEAFF

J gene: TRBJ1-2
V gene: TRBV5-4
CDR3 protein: CASSWDSPLGYTF

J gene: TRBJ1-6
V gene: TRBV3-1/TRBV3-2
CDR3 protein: CASSQGQGPYNSPLHF

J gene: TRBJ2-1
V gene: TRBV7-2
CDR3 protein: CASSLVAAAGNEQFF

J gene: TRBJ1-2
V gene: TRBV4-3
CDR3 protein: CASSQAQRLTTGYTF

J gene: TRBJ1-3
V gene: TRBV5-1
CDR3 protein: CASSPRGLGNTIYF

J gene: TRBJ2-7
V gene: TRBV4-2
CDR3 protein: CASSQDGLGEQYF

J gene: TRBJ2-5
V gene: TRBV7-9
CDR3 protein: CASSPRDRGLRETQYF

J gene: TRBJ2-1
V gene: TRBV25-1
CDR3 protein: CASNRGFSYNEQFF

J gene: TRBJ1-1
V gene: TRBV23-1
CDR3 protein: CASSQSPVGGGTEAFF

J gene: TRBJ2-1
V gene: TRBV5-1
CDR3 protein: CASSLLAGSYNEQFF

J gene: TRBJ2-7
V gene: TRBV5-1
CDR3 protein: CASSFRDRGVEQYF

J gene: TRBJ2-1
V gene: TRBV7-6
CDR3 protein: CASSLGGSPNEQFF